What follows are 5 T cell receptor beta chains derived from one specimen sequenced in a study of blood T cell repertoires in COVID-19. Profiled with immunoSEQ multiplex PCR; TCRdb holds only in-frame clones, not every one. The sample lists about 220,000 clones, around 82% occurring once. The sample was peripheral blood. All receptors derive from a woman aged 70 to 79 with acute or convalescent COVID-19.

The V call is TRBV30, the J call TRBJ2-3; the match to TRBD2 covers 7 bases. The CDR3 runs 14 residues. With 5 bases clipped from V and 4 bases from J, the junction kept 9 bases outside the gene matches. Germline V gives CDR1 GTSNPN, CDR2 SVGIG (reference sequence). This chain's CDR3 is CAWSHGGSSDTQYF. As DNA, the CDR3 is TGTGCCTGGTCTCACGGGGGGTCTTCAGATACGCAGTATTTT.

V is TRBV7-9 and J is TRBJ2-1, with TRBD1 as a possible D gene (6 bases). Per germline, CDR1 SEHNR and CDR2 FQNEAQ (reference sequence). Trimming stripped 5 bases from V and 9 bases from J, with 17 bases between. This CDR3 has 14 amino acids. CDR3 region: CASSPAGELGEQFF. DNA of the CDR3: TGTGCCAGCAGCCCGGCAGGGGAACTGGGTGAGCAGTTCTTC.

The gene calls are TRBV3-1 (or the pseudogene TRBV3-2) and TRBJ2-1; D gene unclear. Trimming pared 1 base from V and 4 bases from J, leaving 5 bases between. The germline gives CDR1 LGHDT, CDR2 YNNKEL (reference sequence). The CDR3 totals 13 residues. CDR3 in DNA: TGTGCCAGCAGCCAAGGCTATTACAATGAGCAGTTCTTC. It is translated as CASSQGYYNEQFF.

This sequence joins TRBV9 and TRBJ2-4; TRBD2 agrees at 9 bases. The V segment lost 0 bases and the J segment 0 bases; nucleotides outside the gene matches: 7. The germline V gene encodes CDR1 SGDLS and CDR2 YYNGEE. The CDR3 totals 18 residues. This chain's CDR3 is CASSVAPSGVLAKNIQYF. CDR3 DNA: TGTGCCAGCAGCGTAGCCCCTAGCGGGGTACTAGCCAAAAACATTCAGTACTTC.

V is TRBV6-1 and J is TRBJ1-1; 7 bases agree with TRBD1. V lost 5 bases to trimming and J lost 4 bases; unmatched junction nucleotides: 10. The CDR3 is 15 residues long. CDR1 and CDR2 from the germline V gene are MNHNS and SASEGT. In DNA, the CDR3 is TGTGCCAGCAGTAAAAGGGACAGCCCTTTCACTGAAGCTTTCTTT. Residues: CASSKRDSPFTEAFF.